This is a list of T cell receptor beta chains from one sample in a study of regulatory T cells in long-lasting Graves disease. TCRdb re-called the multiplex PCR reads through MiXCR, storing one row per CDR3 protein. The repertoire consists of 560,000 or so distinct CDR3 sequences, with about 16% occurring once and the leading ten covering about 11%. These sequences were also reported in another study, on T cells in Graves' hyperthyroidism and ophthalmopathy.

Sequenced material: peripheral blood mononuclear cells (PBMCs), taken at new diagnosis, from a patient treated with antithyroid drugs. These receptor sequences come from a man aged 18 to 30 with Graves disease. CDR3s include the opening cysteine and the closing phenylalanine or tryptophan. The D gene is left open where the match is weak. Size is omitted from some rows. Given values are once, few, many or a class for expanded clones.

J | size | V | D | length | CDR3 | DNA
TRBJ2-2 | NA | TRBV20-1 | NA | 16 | CSARGPWGPNTGELFF | TGCAGTGCTAGAGGACCGTGGGGCCCGAACACCGGGGAGCTGTTTTTT
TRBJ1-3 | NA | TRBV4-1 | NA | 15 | CASSPYLGGRNTIYF | TGCGCCAGCAGCCCCTACCTCGGTGGAAGAAACACCATATATTTT
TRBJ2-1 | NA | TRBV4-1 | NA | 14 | CASSLDPSGNEQFF | TGCGCCAGCAGCCTCGACCCATCGGGCAATGAGCAGTTCTTC
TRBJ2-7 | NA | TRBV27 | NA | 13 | CASSLSPHYEQYF | TGTGCCAGCAGTTTATCCCCCCACTACGAGCAGTACTTC
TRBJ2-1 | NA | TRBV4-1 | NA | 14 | CASSQWGDDNEQFF | TGCGCCAGCAGCCAGTGGGGTGACGACAATGAGCAGTTCTTC
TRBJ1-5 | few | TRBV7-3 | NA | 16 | CASSLTGGGSNQPQHF | TGTGCCAGCAGCTTAACGGGGGGTGGGAGCAATCAGCCCCAGCATTTT
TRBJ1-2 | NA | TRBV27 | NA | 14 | CASSLSQGRHGYTF | TGTGCCAGCAGTCTATCGCAGGGAAGACATGGCTACACCTTC
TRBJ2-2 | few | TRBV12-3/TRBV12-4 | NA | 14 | CASNWVGNTGELFF | TGTGCCAGCAATTGGGTGGGGAACACCGGGGAGCTGTTTTTT
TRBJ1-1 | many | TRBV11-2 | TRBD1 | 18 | CASPRGKGQGAMNTEAFF | TGTGCCAGCCCCCGGGGAAAAGGACAGGGTGCGATGAACACTGAAGCTTTCTTT
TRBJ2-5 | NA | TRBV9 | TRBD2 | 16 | CASSGSPGLAAETQYF | TGTGCCAGCAGCGGCTCCCCCGGACTAGCTGCGGAGACCCAGTACTTC
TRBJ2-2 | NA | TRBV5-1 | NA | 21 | CASSLGWEPDPAHNIPGELFF | TGCGCCAGCAGCTTAGGGTGGGAGCCGGACCCTGCTCACAATATCCCGGGGGAGCTGTTTTTT
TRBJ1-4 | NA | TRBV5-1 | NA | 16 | CASSLMNRATNEKLFF | TGCGCCAGCAGCTTGATGAACCGAGCAACTAATGAAAAGCTGTTTTTT
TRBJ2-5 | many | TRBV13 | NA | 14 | CASSLVDVRETQYF | TGTGCCAGCAGCTTAGTGGACGTCCGGGAGACCCAGTACTTC
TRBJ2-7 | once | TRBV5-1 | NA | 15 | CASSLVRGGVYEQYF | TGCGCCAGCAGCTTGGTAAGGGGGGGGGTCTACGAGCAGTACTTC
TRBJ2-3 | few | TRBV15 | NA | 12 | CATEGTGWAQYF | TGTGCCACCGAGGGGACTGGCTGGGCGCAGTATTTT
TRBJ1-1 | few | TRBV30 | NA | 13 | CAWSVGRNTEAFF | TGTGCCTGGAGTGTAGGGAGGAACACTGAAGCTTTCTTT
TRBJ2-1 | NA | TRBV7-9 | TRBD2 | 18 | CASSSLGTSGRARGEQFF | TGTGCCAGCAGCTCCCTAGGGACTAGCGGGAGGGCCAGAGGTGAGCAGTTCTTC
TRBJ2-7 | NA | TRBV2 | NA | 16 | CAISESPIQGSYEQYF | TGTGCCATCAGTGAGTCTCCTATACAGGGTTCCTACGAGCAGTACTTC
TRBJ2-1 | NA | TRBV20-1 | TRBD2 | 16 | CSARAGLAGDWLEQFF | TGCAGTGCTAGGGCCGGACTAGCGGGAGACTGGCTTGAGCAGTTCTTC
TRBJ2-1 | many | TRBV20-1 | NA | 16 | CSAPWLGEWLSNEQFF | TGCAGTGCCCCCTGGCTGGGGGAGTGGTTAAGCAATGAGCAGTTCTTC